This record looks at one T cell receptor (beta chain) sequence and its context. Libraries were prepared by immunoSEQ multiplex PCR; TCRdb keeps only in-frame clonotypes and omits some of them. Of around 250,000 clones detected, around 78% appear once; the ten largest clones hold 3.5% to 5.5%. The CDR3 is made up of 14 amino acids. The V and J ends lost 0 bases and 4 bases respectively, with 9 bases between them. CDR1 and CDR2 (germline): SGHDN, FVKESK. These data are taken from a study of blood T cell repertoires in COVID-19. Sequencing was performed on peripheral blood. The chain combines TRBV14 with TRBJ1-1; tentatively, D is TRBD1 (6 bases). This receptor was obtained from a man aged 55 to 69 who had recovered from COVID-19. The CDR3 region is CASSQELGGTEAFF. The CDR3 DNA follows: TGTGCCAGCAGCCAAGAATTAGGGGGCACTGAAGCTTTCTTT.